What follows is one T cell receptor beta chain and its context. What it recognizes is unknown. This sample is drawn from a study of cytomegalovirus exposure and HLA in healthy donors. Study-wide results and limits: Later analysis identified a missense DCLRE1C variant that was linked to TCR beta V- and J-gene trimming.

Germline V gene data show CDR1 as SGHRS and CDR2 as YFSETQ. The CDR3 is 16 residues long. Deletions cut 0 bases from V and 8 bases from J, with 18 bases between. PCR was performed using 60 Vbeta and 13 Jbeta primers. Generated by immunoSEQ multiplex PCR, the TCRdb table keeps only in-frame clones and is missing some. The sample includes about 59,000 clones, roughly four fifths of them seen just once. Sample: PBMCs. This chain uses TRBV5-1 with TRBJ2-1, with TRBD2 as a possible D gene (7 bases). This TCR came from a human donor in good health. CDR3 protein: CASSLGGGAGADEQFF. The CDR3, as DNA: TGCGCCAGCAGCTTGGGCGGGGGCGCGGGGGCTGATGAGCAGTTCTTC.